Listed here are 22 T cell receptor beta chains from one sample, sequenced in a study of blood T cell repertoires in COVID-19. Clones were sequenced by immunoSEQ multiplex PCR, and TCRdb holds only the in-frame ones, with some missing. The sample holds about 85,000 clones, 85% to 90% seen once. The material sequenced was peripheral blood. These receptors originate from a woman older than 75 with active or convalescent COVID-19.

DNA for the CDR3: TGCGCCAGCAGCTTGGCCCCCCTGGGGGGCACCGGGGAGCTGTTTTTT. As protein: CASSLAPLGGTGELFF. The chain uses TRBV5-1 and TRBJ2-2; TRBD2 is a possible D gene (6 bases). CDR3 length: 16 residues. The V gene's germline CDR1 is SGHRS and CDR2 YFSETQ. Trimming pared 0 bases from V and 4 bases from J, leaving 13 bases between.

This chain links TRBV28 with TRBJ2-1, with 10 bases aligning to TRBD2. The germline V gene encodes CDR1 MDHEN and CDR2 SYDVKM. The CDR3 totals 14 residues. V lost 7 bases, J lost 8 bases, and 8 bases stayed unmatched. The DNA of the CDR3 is TGTGCCAGCAATGGGGCTAGCGGGAGTGATGAGCAGTTCTTC. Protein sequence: CASNGASGSDEQFF.

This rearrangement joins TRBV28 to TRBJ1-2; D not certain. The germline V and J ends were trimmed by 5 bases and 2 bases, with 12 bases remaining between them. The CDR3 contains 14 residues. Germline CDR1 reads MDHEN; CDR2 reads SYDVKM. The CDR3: CASSVGDGNYGYTF. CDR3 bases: TGTGCCAGCAGTGTAGGAGACGGAAACTATGGCTACACCTTC.

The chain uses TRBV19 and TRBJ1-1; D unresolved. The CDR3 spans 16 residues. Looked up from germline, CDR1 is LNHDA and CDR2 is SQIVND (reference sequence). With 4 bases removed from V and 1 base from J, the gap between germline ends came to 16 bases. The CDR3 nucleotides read TGTGCCAGTAGTACATTCCCTCCGACGGGGAACACTGAAGCTTTCTTT. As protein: CASSTFPPTGNTEAFF.

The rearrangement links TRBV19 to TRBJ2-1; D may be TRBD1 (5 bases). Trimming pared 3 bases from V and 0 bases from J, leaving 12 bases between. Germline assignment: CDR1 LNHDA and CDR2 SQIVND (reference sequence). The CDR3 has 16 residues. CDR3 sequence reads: CASSITHRSSYNEQFF. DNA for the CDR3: TGTGCCAGTAGTATTACGCACAGGAGCTCCTACAATGAGCAGTTCTTC.

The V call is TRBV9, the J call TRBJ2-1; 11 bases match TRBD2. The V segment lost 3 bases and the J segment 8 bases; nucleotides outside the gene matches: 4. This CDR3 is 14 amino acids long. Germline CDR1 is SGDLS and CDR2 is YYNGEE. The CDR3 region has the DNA TGTGCCAGCAGCGCAACTAGCGGGAGAGATGAGCAGTTCTTC. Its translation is CASSATSGRDEQFF.

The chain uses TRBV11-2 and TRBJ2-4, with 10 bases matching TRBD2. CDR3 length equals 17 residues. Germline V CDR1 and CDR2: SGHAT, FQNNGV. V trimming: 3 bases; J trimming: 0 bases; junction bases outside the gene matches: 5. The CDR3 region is CASSFTSGVLAKNIQYF. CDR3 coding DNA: TGTGCCAGCAGCTTTACTAGCGGGGTGCTAGCCAAAAACATTCAGTACTTC.

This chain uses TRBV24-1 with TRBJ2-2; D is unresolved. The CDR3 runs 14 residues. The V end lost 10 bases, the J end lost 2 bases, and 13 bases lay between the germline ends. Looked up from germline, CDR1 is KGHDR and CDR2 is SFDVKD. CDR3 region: CATATPSNTGELFF. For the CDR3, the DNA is TGTGCCACAGCCACCCCTAGTAACACCGGGGAGCTGTTTTTT.

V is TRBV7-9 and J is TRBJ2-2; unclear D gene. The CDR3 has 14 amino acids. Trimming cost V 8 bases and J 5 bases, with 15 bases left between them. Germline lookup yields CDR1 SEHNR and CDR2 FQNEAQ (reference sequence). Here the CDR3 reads CASPPLIDTGELFF. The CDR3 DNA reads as TGTGCCAGCCCCCCGCTTATAGATACCGGGGAGCTGTTTTTT.

CDR3 region: CASSSGLAGGTSTDTQYF. CDR3 nucleotides: TGCGCCAGCAGCTCGGGACTAGCGGGAGGGACTAGCACAGATACGCAGTATTTT. The chain recombines TRBV5-1 with TRBJ2-3; 16 positions match TRBD2. The germline V gene encodes CDR1 SGHRS and CDR2 YFSETQ. V was pared by 3 bases and J by 0 bases, with 4 bases of the junction left unmatched. The CDR3 runs to 18 residues.

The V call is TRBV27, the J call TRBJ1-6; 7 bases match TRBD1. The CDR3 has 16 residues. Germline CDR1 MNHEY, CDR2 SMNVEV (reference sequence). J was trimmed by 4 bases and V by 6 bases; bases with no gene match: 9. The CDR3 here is CASRLTPGGYNSPLHF. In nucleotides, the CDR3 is TGTGCCAGCAGGCTTACCCCAGGGGGATATAATTCACCCCTCCACTTT.

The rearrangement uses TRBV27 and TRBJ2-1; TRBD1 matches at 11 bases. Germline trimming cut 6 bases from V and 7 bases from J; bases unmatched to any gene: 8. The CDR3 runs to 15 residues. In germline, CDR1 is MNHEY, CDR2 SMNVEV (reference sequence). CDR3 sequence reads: CASRIGQGAWNEQFF. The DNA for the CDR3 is TGTGCCAGCAGGATAGGACAGGGGGCCTGGAATGAGCAGTTCTTC.

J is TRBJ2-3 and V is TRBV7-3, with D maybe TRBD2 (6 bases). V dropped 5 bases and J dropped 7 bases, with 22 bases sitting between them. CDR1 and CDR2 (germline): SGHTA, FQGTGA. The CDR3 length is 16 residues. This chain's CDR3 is CASSLGGATRGNTQYF. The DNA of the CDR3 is TGTGCCAGCAGCCTGGGGGGAGCCACCCGCGGGAATACGCAGTATTTT.

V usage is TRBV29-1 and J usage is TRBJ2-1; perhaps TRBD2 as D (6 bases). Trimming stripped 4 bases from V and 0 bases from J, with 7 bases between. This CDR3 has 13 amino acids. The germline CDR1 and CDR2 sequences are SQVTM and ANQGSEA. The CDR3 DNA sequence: TGCAGCGTTGGGGGGGACTCCTACAATGAGCAGTTCTTC. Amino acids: CSVGGDSYNEQFF.

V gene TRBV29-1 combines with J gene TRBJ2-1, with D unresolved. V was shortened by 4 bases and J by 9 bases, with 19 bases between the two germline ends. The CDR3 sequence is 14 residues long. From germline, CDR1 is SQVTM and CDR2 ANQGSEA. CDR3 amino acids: CSVVWLVRSGEQFF. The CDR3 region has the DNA TGCAGCGTTGTCTGGTTAGTCAGATCAGGTGAGCAGTTCTTC.

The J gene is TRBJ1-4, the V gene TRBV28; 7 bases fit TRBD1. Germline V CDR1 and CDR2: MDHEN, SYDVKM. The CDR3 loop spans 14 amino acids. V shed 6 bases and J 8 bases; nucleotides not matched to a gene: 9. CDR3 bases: TGTGCCAGCAGGGAGCAGGGGGTATTGGAAAAACTGTTTTTT. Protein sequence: CASREQGVLEKLFF.

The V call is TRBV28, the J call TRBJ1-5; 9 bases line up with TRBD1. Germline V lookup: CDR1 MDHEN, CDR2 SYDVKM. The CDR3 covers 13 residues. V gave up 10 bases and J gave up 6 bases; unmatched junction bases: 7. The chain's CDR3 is CATTDRGAQPQHF. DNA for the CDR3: TGTGCCACCACAGACAGGGGGGCTCAGCCCCAGCATTTT.

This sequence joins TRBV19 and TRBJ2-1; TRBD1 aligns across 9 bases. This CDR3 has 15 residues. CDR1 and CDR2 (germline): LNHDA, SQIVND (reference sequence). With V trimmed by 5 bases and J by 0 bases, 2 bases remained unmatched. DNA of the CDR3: TGTGCCAGTAGTTCGACAGGGGGCTCCTACAATGAGCAGTTCTTC. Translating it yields CASSSTGGSYNEQFF.

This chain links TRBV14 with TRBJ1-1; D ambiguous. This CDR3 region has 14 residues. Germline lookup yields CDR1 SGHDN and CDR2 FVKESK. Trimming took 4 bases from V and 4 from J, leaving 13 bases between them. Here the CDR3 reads CASSRDRRVTEAFF. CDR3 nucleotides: TGTGCCAGCAGCCGCGATCGGAGAGTCACTGAAGCTTTCTTT.

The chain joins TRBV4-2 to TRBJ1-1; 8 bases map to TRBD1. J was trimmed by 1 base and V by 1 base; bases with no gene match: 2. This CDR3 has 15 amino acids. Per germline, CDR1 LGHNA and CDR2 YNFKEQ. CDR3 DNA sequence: TGTGCCAGCAGCCAAGGACAGGGGAAGAACACTGAAGCTTTCTTT. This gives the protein CASSQGQGKNTEAFF.

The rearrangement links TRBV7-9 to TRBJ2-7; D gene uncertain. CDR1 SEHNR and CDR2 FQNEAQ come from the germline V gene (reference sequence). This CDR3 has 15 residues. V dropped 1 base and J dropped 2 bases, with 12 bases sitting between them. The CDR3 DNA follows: TGTGCCAGCAGCTTAGTTGTCGGTTTGGCCTACGAGCAGTACTTC. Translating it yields CASSLVVGLAYEQYF.

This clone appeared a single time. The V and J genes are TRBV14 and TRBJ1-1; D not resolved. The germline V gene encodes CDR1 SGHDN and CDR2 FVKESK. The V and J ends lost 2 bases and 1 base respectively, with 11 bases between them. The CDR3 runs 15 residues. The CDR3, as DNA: TGTGCCAGCAGCCAAAGGAATGAGGGGAACACTGAAGCTTTCTTT. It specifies CASSQRNEGNTEAFF.